A selection of T cell receptor beta chains follows, all from one sample in a study of shared clonotypes between healthy human individuals. Profiling relied on immunoSEQ multiplex PCR, and the TCRdb table lists in-frame clones only, not all of them. The repertoire holds roughly 760,000 clones, with 74% as singletons. The sequencing sample was made of memory CD4+ T cells sorted from blood. These receptors all come from a woman aged 25 to 39 in good health. Each CDR3 is given with its conserved first and last residue. D genes are given only for firm matches. Some rows mark clone size as missing; the rest say once, few, many or name a class of expanded clone.

j_gene | d_gene | v_gene | abundance | CDR3nt | CDR3aa
TRBJ1-5 | . | TRBV5-5 | . | TGTGCCAGCAGCCTGGACACAATCAACAATCAGCCCCAGCATTTT | CASSLDTINNQPQHF
TRBJ2-4 | . | TRBV28 | . | TGTGCCAGCAGTCTCCCGGGCCACTCGGCCAAAAACATTCAGTACTTC | CASSLPGHSAKNIQYF
TRBJ1-2 | TRBD1 | TRBV28 | . | TGTGCCAGCAGTTCAACCGGGACAGGGTTGGGCTATGGCTACACCTTC | CASSSTGTGLGYGYTF
TRBJ2-7 | TRBD1 | TRBV7-6 | . | TGTGCCAGCAGCTCGAGACAGGGGGCATTTTCTACCTACGAGCAGTACTTC | CASSSRQGAFSTYEQYF
TRBJ2-3 | TRBD2 | TRBV5-4 | . | TGTGCCAGCAGCTTGGGACTAGCGGGAGGGTACACAGATACGCAGTATTTT | CASSLGLAGGYTDTQYF
TRBJ2-3 | . | TRBV7-7 | . | TGTGCCAGCAGCCCCAGGGCAGTGGGTGATACGCAGTATTTT | CASSPRAVGDTQYF
TRBJ2-1 | TRBD2 | TRBV7-6 | . | TGTGCCAGCAGCTTAACGTCACCCCGGTCAAGCGGGATCTACAATGAGCAGTTCTTC | CASSLTSPRSSGIYNEQFF
TRBJ2-1 | . | TRBV28 | . | TGTGCCAGTGGTCTCTCTAGGAATGAGCAGTTCTTC | CASGLSRNEQFF
TRBJ2-3 | . | TRBV21-1 | . | TGTGCCAGCAGCATTCGGGGGCTGGGAGATACGCAGTATTTT | CASSIRGLGDTQYF
TRBJ1-1 | TRBD1 | TRBV28 | . | TGTGCCAGCACCACCCCCCTAGGGACAGTGAACACTGAAGCTTTCTTT | CASTTPLGTVNTEAFF
TRBJ2-2 | TRBD2 | TRBV28 | . | TGTGCCAGCAGTTTCACTAGCGGGAGGGCCTCCGGGGAGCTGTTTTTT | CASSFTSGRASGELFF
TRBJ1-1 | . | TRBV7-9 | . | TGTGCCAGCAGCTTACACAACCAGGGTCGGGGGGCTTTCTTT | CASSLHNQGRGAFF
TRBJ2-5 | . | TRBV15 | . | TGTGCCACCAGCAGAATCCGAGGGGTCGAGACCCAGTACTTC | CATSRIRGVETQYF
TRBJ1-5 | TRBD1 | TRBV28 | . | TGTGCCAGCAGTTCAACCAGACAGGGTGGCGGCAATCAGCCCCAGCATTTT | CASSSTRQGGGNQPQHF
TRBJ1-1 | . | TRBV6-4 | . | TGTGCCAGCAGTGACGGGGACAACACTGAAGCTTTCTTT | CASSDGDNTEAFF
TRBJ1-4 | TRBD1 | TRBV5-6 | . | TGTGCCAGCAGCTTGAGGGGCGGACAGGGGAATGAAAAACTGTTTTTT | CASSLRGGQGNEKLFF
TRBJ2-3 | . | TRBV7-7 | . | TGTGCCAGCAGCTCGACTACAGATACGCAGTATTTT | CASSSTTDTQYF
TRBJ2-1 | TRBD2 | TRBV5-8 | . | TGTGCCAGCAGCTTGCGCACTAGCGGGTACAATGAGCAGTTCTTC | CASSLRTSGYNEQFF
TRBJ2-5 | TRBD1 | TRBV11-2 | . | TGTGCCAGCAGCTTAATGGGACAGGAGCAAGAGACCCAGTACTTC | CASSLMGQEQETQYF
TRBJ2-1 | . | TRBV15 | . | TGTGCCACCAGCAGAGAACAGGGGGGGACCTATGGGAATGAGCAGTTCTTC | CATSREQGGTYGNEQFF
TRBJ1-5 | . | TRBV5-8 | . | TGTGCCAGCAGCCCCGGGACCGTAGGGGGATTCAATCAGCCCCAGCATTTT | CASSPGTVGGFNQPQHF
TRBJ1-2 | . | TRBV18 | . | TGTGCCAGCTCACCAGACCCGACAGGCAACTATGGCTACACCTTC | CASSPDPTGNYGYTF
TRBJ1-4 | . | TRBV10-2 | once | TGCGCCAGCAGCGAAGATATACGACGGCAACCCCAAAAGGCTAATGAAAAACTATTTTTT | CASSEDIRRQPQKANEKLFF
TRBJ2-1 | . | TRBV9 | . | TGTGCCAGCAGTCAATCACTAGCCGTTAGCTCCTACAATGAGCAGTTCTTC | CASSQSLAVSSYNEQFF
TRBJ2-1 | TRBD2 | TRBV6-5 | . | TGTGCCAGCAGTTACTCGTTCCCTAGCGGGACCCAGGAGCAGTTCTTC | CASSYSFPSGTQEQFF
TRBJ2-1 | . | TRBV5-1 | once | TGCGCCAGCCGACCGGCATTAAGGGGCAATGAGCAGTTCTTC | CASRPALRGNEQFF
TRBJ1-2 | . | TRBV27 | . | TGTGCCAGCAGTGGGGGAGACAGGACCCTCTATGGCTACACCTTC | CASSGGDRTLYGYTF
TRBJ2-7 | TRBD2 | TRBV10-2 | . | TGCGCCAGCAGTGGGGACCTAGCGGGAGTATGGTACGAGCAGTACTTC | CASSGDLAGVWYEQYF
TRBJ2-7 | . | TRBV7-6 | . | TGTGCCAGCAGCCCCTACCGTTCATACGAGCAGTACTTC | CASSPYRSYEQYF
TRBJ2-1 | TRBD2 | TRBV19 | . | TGTGCCAGTAGTACATCTAGCGGGAAGGATGAGCAGTTCTTC | CASSTSSGKDEQFF